This T cell receptor beta chain was sequenced during a study of cytomegalovirus exposure and HLA in healthy donors. For the study at large: The roughly 120 million unique TCR beta sequences, from roughly 170 million T cells, were found by an earlier analysis. Study results and caveats: Later on, an analysis found that several of the most significant clusters appeared to be linked to common viral pathogens, which included parvovirus B19. According to a later analysis, donors in an Asian-associated ancestry cluster reportedly had fewer N-insertions than the roughly 640-donor mean. It was 164 TCR beta chains that were listed as cytomegalovirus-associated.

The CDR3 totals 15 residues. With V trimmed by 7 bases and J by 5 bases, 16 bases remained unmatched. CDR1 is SQVTM, CDR2 ANQGSEA, per germline. The PCR contained 60 Vbeta and 13 Jbeta primers. Data came from immunoSEQ multiplex PCR; TCRdb stores just in-frame clones and leaves some out. The sample's table shows about 67,000 clones. About this clone: As yet, its antigen is unknown.

V is TRBV29-1 and J is TRBJ2-5, with 7 bases identical to TRBD2. This TCR was sampled from a man aged 30 to 39 in good health and CMV-seropositive. The sequenced sample was PBMCs. The CDR3 DNA is TGCAGCGGGAAGCCGGAACGGGCGGGGGACGAGACCCAGTACTTC. This gives the protein CSGKPERAGDETQYF. Drawing the rest from reference TRBV29-1 and TRBJ2-5, the complete variable domain is SAVISQKPSRDICQRGTSLTIQCQVDSQVTMMFWYRQQPGQSLTLIATANQGSEATYESGFVIDKFPISRPNLTFSTLTVSNMSPEDSSIYLCSGKPERAGDETQYFGPGTRLLVL.